This T cell receptor beta chain was sequenced during a study of T cells in Graves' hyperthyroidism and ophthalmopathy. Researchers took RNA transcripts and amplified the TCR beta CDR3 regions from them. The HTBI primer set drove a first-round RT-PCR of the TCR CDR3. TCRdb re-called the multiplex PCR reads through MiXCR, storing one row per CDR3 protein. Altogether hundreds of thousands of distinct CDR3 sequences are present, roughly 25% being singletons, with the ten largest covering more than 60%. Many counts were recorded for this clonotype. Germline V CDR1 and CDR2: MNHEY, SMNVEV (reference sequence). Trimming shortened V by 8 bases and J by 5 bases, and 17 bases separated the two germline ends. The CDR3 has 14 residues.

This chain uses TRBV27 with TRBJ2-3; D unclear. This sequence was found in a man aged 45 to 65 with Graves' hyperthyroidism. The sample comprised blood. The CDR3 loop is CASHHSAGLDTQYF. DNA of the CDR3: TGTGCCAGCCACCATTCAGCAGGCCTAGATACGCAGTATTTT.